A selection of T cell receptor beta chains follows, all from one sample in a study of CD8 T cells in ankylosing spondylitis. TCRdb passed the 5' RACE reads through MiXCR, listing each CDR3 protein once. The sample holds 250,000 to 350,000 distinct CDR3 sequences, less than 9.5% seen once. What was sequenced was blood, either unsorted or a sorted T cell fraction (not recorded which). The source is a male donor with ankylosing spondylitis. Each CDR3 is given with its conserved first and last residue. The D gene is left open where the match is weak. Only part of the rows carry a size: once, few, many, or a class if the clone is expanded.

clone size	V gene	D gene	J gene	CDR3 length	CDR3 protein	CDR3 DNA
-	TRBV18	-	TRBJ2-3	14	CASSPPVGTDTQYF	TGTGCCAGCTCACCACCGGTGGGCACAGATACGCAGTATTTT
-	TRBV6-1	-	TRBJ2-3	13	CASRATGTDTQYF	TGTGCCAGCAGGGCCACAGGGACAGATACGCAGTATTTT
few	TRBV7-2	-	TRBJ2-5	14	CASSKQGGRETQYF	TGTGCCAGCAGCAAACAGGGTGGGCGGGAGACCCAGTACTTC
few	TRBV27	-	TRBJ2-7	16	CASSLDSGGPSYEQYF	TGTGCCAGCAGTTTGGATTCCGGAGGGCCTTCGTACGAGCAGTACTTC
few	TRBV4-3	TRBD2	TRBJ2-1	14	CASSPLAGVGEQFF	TGCGCCAGCAGTCCGCTAGCGGGAGTGGGTGAGCAGTTCTTC
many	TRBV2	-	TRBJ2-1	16	CASSDARTRSYNEQFF	TGTGCCAGCAGCGATGCTCGGACTCGCTCCTACAATGAGCAGTTCTTC
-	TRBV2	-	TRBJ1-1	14	CASRWEERYTEAFF	TGTGCCAGCCGTTGGGAGGAGAGGTACACTGAAGCTTTCTTT
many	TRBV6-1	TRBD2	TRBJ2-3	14	CASKLAGGPDTQYF	TGTGCCAGCAAATTAGCGGGAGGGCCAGATACGCAGTATTTT
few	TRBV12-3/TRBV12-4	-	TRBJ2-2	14	CASSTDWNTGELFF	TGTGCCAGCAGCACCGATTGGAACACCGGGGAGCTGTTTTTT
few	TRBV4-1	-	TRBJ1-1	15	CASSQGLIGYTEAFF	TGCGCCAGCAGCCAGGGACTGATTGGGTACACTGAAGCTTTCTTT
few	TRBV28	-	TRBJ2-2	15	CATTARGAYTGELFF	TGTGCCACCACGGCGAGGGGGGCGTACACCGGGGAGCTGTTTTTT
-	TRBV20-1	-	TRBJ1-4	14	CSVRETGQNEKLFF	TGCAGTGTTAGGGAGACAGGACAAAATGAAAAACTGTTTTTT
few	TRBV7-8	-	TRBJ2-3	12	CASSRGQDTQYF	TGTGCCAGCAGCCGTGGCCAAGATACGCAGTATTTT
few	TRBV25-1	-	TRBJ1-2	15	CASRNDIGDHYGYTF	TGTGCCAGCCGGAATGATATAGGGGACCACTATGGCTACACCTTC
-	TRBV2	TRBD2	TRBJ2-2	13	CASTGTRSGELFF	TGTGCCAGCACCGGGACTAGGTCCGGGGAGCTGTTTTTT
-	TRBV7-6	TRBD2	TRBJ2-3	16	CASSLGLAGFTDTQYF	TGTGCCAGCAGCTTGGGTCTAGCGGGCTTCACAGATACGCAGTATTTT
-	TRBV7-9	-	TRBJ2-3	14	CASSLEQITDTQYF	TGTGCCAGCAGCTTAGAACAAATTACAGATACGCAGTATTTT
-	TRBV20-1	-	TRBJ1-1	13	CSAGTGMNTEAFF	TGCAGTGCTGGCACAGGGATGAACACTGAAGCTTTCTTT
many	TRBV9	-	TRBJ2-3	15	CASSVVAGLTDTQYF	TGTGCCAGCAGCGTAGTCGCGGGACTTACAGATACGCAGTATTTT
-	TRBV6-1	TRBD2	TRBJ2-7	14	CASSGTSGPYEQHF	TGTGCCAGCAGCGGGACTAGCGGGCCCTACGAGCAGCACTTC
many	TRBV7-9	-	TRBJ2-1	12	CASSLSSNEQFF	TGTGCCAGCAGCCTCAGTAGCAATGAGCAGTTCTTC
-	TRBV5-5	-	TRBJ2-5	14	CASSLGARQETQYF	TGTGCCAGCAGCTTAGGGGCTCGCCAAGAGACCCAGTACTTC
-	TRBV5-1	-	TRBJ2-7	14	CASSIPTGPYEQYF	TGCGCCAGCAGCATCCCGACAGGCCCCTACGAGCAGTACTTC
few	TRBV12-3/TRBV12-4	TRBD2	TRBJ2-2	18	CASSWGLAGGQNTGELFF	TGTGCCAGCAGTTGGGGACTAGCGGGAGGGCAGAACACCGGGGAGCTGTTTTTT
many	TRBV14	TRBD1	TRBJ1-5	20	CASSQESQGARSCSNQPQHF	TGTGCCAGCAGCCAAGAGTCCCAGGGGGCGCGAAGCTGTAGCAATCAGCCCCAGCATTTT
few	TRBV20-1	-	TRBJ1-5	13	CSAPGPSNQPQHF	TGCAGTGCCCCCGGGCCTAGCAATCAGCCCCAGCATTTT
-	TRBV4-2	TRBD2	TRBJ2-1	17	CASSQALAGVGYNEQFF	TGTGCCAGCAGCCAAGCATTAGCGGGAGTGGGTTACAATGAGCAGTTCTTC
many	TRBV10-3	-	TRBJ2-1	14	CAIRTGSSMNEQFF	TGTGCCATCAGGACAGGTTCTAGCATGAATGAGCAGTTCTTC
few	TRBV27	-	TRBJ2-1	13	CASSFLGGGEQFF	TGTGCCAGCAGTTTCCTGGGGGGAGGTGAGCAGTTCTTC
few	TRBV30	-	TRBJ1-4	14	CAWRPQGGQEKLFF	TGTGCCTGGAGGCCACAGGGTGGTCAAGAAAAACTGTTTTTT
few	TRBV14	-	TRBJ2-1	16	CASSQASSSRINEQFF	TGTGCCAGCAGCCAAGCATCTTCCTCGCGGATCAATGAGCAGTTCTTC
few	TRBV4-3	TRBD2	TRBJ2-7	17	CASSQSRASGRSYEQYF	TGCGCCAGCAGCCAATCGAGGGCTAGCGGGAGGTCCTACGAGCAGTACTTC
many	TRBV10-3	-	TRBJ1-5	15	CAIKGVAEGNQPQHF	TGTGCCATCAAAGGAGTGGCCGAGGGCAATCAGCCCCAGCATTTT
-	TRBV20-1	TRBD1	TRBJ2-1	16	CSARVLSTGPRKEQFF	TGCAGTGCTAGAGTACTCTCGACAGGGCCCAGGAAAGAGCAGTTCTTC
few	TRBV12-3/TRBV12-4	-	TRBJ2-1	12	CASSPGGSLRLF	TGTGCCAGCAGTCCCGGTGGCAGCCTTAGGCTCTTC
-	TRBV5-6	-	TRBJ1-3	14	CASSLGRTRNTIYF	TGTGCCAGCAGCTTGGGACGGACCCGGAACACCATATATTTT
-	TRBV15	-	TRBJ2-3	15	CATSRETEFTDTQYF	TGTGCCACCAGCAGAGAAACAGAGTTTACAGATACGCAGTATTTT
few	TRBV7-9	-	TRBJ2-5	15	CASSLLSGNQETQYF	TGTGCCAGCAGCTTATTATCGGGGAACCAAGAGACCCAGTACTTC
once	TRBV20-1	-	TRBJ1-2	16	CSASPPRGLIGYGYTF	TGCAGTGCTAGTCCCCCACGAGGCCTGATTGGCTATGGCTACACCTTC
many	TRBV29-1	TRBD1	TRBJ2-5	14	CSVVPQGAEETQYF	TGCAGCGTCGTCCCGCAGGGGGCGGAAGAGACCCAGTACTTC
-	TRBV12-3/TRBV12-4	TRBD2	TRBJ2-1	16	CASSPSLAGGPNEQFF	TGTGCCAGCAGTCCCTCACTAGCGGGAGGCCCCAATGAGCAGTTCTTC
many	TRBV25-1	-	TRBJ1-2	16	CASSEDIPRGGYGYTF	TGTGCCAGCAGTGAGGACATCCCCAGGGGTGGCTATGGCTACACCTTC
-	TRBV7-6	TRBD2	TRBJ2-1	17	CASSLPPASGPYNEQFF	TGTGCCAGCAGCTTACCCCCGGCTAGCGGGCCGTACAATGAGCAGTTCTTC
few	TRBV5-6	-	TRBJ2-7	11	CASSLDGRKYF	TGTGCCAGCAGCTTGGATGGGAGGAAGTACTTC
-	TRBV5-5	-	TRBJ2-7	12	CASSSNFYEQYF	TGTGCCAGCAGCTCTAATTTTTACGAGCAGTACTTC
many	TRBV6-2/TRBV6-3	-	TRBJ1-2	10	CASGRYGYTF	TGTGCCAGCGGCCGCTATGGCTACACCTTC
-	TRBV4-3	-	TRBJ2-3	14	CASSQVPIWDTQYF	TGCGCCAGCAGCCAAGTTCCTATTTGGGATACGCAGTATTTT
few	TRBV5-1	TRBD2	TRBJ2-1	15	CASSFLAGDHNEQFF	TGCGCCAGCAGCTTTCTAGCGGGAGATCACAATGAGCAGTTCTTC
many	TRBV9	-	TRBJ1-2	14	CASSADIVSYGYTF	TGTGCCAGCAGCGCGGACATAGTGAGCTATGGCTACACCTTC
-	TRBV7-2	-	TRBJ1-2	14	CASSLTGTGYGYTF	TGTGCCAGCAGCCTTACCGGGACCGGCTATGGCTACACCTTC
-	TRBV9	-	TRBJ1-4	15	CASSPMPGRREKLFF	TGTGCCAGCAGCCCAATGCCGGGAAGACGTGAAAAACTGTTTTTT
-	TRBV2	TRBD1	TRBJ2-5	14	CASRVGTGQETQYF	TGTGCCAGCAGAGTTGGGACAGGTCAAGAGACCCAGTACTTC